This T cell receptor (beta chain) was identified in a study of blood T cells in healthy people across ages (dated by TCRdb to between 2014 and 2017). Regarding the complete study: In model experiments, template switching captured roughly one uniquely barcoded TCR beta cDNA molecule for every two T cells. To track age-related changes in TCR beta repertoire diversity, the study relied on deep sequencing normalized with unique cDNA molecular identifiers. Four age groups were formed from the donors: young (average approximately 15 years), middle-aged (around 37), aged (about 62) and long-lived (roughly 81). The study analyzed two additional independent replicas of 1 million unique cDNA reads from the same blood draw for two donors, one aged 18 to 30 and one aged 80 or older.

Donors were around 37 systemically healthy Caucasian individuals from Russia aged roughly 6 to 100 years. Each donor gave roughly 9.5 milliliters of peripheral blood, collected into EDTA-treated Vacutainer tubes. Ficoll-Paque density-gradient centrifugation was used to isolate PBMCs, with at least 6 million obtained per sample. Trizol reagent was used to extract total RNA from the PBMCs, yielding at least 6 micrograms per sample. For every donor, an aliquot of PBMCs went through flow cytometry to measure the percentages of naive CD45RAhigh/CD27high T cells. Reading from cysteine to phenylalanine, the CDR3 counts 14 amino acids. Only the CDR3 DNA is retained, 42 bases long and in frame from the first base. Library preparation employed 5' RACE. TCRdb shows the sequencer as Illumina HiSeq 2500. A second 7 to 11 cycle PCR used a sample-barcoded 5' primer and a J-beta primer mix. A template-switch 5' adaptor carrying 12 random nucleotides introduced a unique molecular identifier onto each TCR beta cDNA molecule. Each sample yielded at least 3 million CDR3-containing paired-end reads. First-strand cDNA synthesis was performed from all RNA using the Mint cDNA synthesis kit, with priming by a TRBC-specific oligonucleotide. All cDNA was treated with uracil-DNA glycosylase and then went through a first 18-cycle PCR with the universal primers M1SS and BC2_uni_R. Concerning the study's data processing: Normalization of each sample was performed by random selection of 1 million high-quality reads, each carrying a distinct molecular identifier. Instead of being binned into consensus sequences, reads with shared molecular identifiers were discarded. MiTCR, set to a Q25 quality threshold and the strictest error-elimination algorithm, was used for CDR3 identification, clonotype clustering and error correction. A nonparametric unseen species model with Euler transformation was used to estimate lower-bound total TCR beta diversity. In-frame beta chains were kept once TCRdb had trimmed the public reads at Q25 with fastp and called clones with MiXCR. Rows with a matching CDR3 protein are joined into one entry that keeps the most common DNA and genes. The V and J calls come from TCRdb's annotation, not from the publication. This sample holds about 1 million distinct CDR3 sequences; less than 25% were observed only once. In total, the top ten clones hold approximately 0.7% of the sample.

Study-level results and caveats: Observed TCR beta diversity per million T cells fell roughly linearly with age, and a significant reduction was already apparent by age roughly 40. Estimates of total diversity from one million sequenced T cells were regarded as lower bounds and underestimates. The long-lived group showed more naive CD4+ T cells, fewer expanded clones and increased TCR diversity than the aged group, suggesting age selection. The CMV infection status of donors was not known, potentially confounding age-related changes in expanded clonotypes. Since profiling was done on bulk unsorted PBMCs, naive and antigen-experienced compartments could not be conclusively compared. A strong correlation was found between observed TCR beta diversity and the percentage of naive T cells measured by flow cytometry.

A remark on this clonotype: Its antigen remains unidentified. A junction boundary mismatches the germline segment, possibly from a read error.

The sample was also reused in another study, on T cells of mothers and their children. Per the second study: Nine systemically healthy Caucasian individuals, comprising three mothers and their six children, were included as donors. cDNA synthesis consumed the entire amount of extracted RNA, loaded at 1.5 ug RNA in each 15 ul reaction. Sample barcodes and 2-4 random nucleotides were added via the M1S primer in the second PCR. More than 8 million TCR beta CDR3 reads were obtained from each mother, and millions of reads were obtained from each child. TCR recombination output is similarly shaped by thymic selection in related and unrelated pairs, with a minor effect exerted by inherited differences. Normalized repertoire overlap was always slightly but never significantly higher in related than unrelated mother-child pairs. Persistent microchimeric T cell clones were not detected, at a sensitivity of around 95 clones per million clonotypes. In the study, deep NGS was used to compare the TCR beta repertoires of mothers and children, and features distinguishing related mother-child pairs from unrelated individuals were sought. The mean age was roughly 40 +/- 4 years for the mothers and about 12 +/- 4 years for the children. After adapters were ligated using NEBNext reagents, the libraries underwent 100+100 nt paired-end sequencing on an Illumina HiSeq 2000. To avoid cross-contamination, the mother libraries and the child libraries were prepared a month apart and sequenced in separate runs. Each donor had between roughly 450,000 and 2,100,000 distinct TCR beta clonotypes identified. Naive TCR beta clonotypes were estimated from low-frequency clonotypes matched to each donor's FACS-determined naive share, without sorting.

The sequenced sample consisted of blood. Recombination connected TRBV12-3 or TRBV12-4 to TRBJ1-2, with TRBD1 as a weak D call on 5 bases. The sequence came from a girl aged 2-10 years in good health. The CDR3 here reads CAGRAIGRSYGYTF. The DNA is TGTGCCGGCAGGGCCATCGGACGGTCCTATGGCTACACCTTC.